A selection of T cell receptor beta chains follows, all from one sample in a study of identical twins. TCRdb processed the 5' RACE reads anew with MiXCR; each CDR3 protein has one entry. This table has fewer than 550,000 distinct CDR3 sequences, about 13% appearing once. The same specimen was also included in a second study, on yellow fever vaccine responses in identical twins.

Material: CD4+ T cells sorted from blood. Receptor source: a woman younger than 30 in good health. Each CDR3 is given with its conserved first and last residue. Fields, in order: J gene, clone size, V gene, D gene, CDR3 protein, CDR3 DNA. D genes are given only for firm matches. Clone size is stated in some rows and not others, as once, few, many or a class when expanded.

j_gene: TRBJ1-2
abundance: few
v_gene: TRBV30
d_gene: TRBD1
CDR3aa: CAWNRDRGNYGYTF
CDR3nt: TGTGCCTGGAACCGGGACAGGGGGAACTATGGCTACACCTTC

j_gene: TRBJ2-4
abundance: .
v_gene: TRBV3-1
d_gene: .
CDR3aa: CASSRKTENIQYF
CDR3nt: TGTGCCAGCAGCCGAAAGACAGAGAACATTCAGTACTTC

j_gene: TRBJ2-2
abundance: many
v_gene: TRBV15
d_gene: TRBD1
CDR3aa: CATSRTRGRKAGELFF
CDR3nt: TGTGCCACCAGCAGGACCAGGGGGAGAAAGGCCGGGGAGCTGTTTTTT

j_gene: TRBJ1-3
abundance: few
v_gene: TRBV5-1
d_gene: TRBD1
CDR3aa: CASSLGTAGNTIYF
CDR3nt: TGCGCCAGCAGCTTAGGGACAGCTGGAAACACCATATATTTT

j_gene: TRBJ1-4
abundance: many
v_gene: TRBV7-3
d_gene: .
CDR3aa: CASSLGAKPNEKLFF
CDR3nt: TGTGCCAGCAGCTTAGGGGCAAAGCCTAATGAAAAACTGTTTTTT

j_gene: TRBJ1-3
abundance: many
v_gene: TRBV12-3/TRBV12-4
d_gene: .
CDR3aa: CASSFPGRGNTIYF
CDR3nt: TGTGCCAGCAGTTTTCCTGGGCGGGGAAACACCATATATTTT

j_gene: TRBJ2-3
abundance: many
v_gene: TRBV5-1
d_gene: TRBD2
CDR3aa: CASSLFLAGSTDTQYF
CDR3nt: TGCGCCAGCAGCTTGTTCCTAGCGGGATCCACAGATACGCAGTATTTT

j_gene: TRBJ2-3
abundance: .
v_gene: TRBV6-1
d_gene: .
CDR3aa: CASSEGKGVTQYF
CDR3nt: TGTGCCAGCAGTGAAGGCAAAGGGGTTACGCAGTATTTT

j_gene: TRBJ2-1
abundance: few
v_gene: TRBV25-1
d_gene: .
CDR3aa: CASSEARLSEQFF
CDR3nt: TGTGCCAGCAGTGAAGCTCGCCTCTCTGAGCAGTTCTTC

j_gene: TRBJ1-2
abundance: many
v_gene: TRBV7-8
d_gene: TRBD1
CDR3aa: CASSSTTGTGNYGYTF
CDR3nt: TGTGCCAGCAGCTCCACCACCGGGACAGGGAACTATGGCTACACCTTC

j_gene: TRBJ2-3
abundance: .
v_gene: TRBV7-2
d_gene: .
CDR3aa: CASRPVASTDTQYF
CDR3nt: TGTGCCTCCCGTCCGGTAGCGAGCACAGATACGCAGTATTTT

j_gene: TRBJ2-7
abundance: .
v_gene: TRBV28
d_gene: TRBD1
CDR3aa: CASSAAGGSKYF
CDR3nt: TGTGCCAGCAGTGCCGCAGGGGGCTCGAAGTACTTC

j_gene: TRBJ2-2
abundance: few
v_gene: TRBV5-1
d_gene: TRBD2
CDR3aa: CASSPGLKAGELFF
CDR3nt: TGCGCCAGCAGCCCGGGACTAAAAGCCGGGGAGCTGTTTTTT

j_gene: TRBJ2-5
abundance: many
v_gene: TRBV2
d_gene: TRBD2
CDR3aa: CASTPYDKREYQETQYF
CDR3nt: TGTGCCAGCACCCCTTATGATAAGCGGGAGTACCAAGAGACCCAGTACTTC

j_gene: TRBJ1-5
abundance: .
v_gene: TRBV3-1
d_gene: .
CDR3aa: CASSQSGVRQPQHF
CDR3nt: TGTGCCAGCAGCCAATCAGGGGTTCGTCAGCCCCAGCATTTT

j_gene: TRBJ2-5
abundance: .
v_gene: TRBV7-9
d_gene: .
CDR3aa: CASSLGPVARETQYF
CDR3nt: TGTGCCAGCAGCTTAGGGCCGGTTGCCCGGGAGACCCAGTACTTC

j_gene: TRBJ2-2
abundance: .
v_gene: TRBV20-1
d_gene: .
CDR3aa: CSARADGTTGELFF
CDR3nt: TGCAGTGCTAGAGCGGACGGCACCACCGGGGAGCTGTTTTTT

j_gene: TRBJ2-3
abundance: many
v_gene: TRBV15
d_gene: .
CDR3aa: CATSRVEDHTDTQYF
CDR3nt: TGTGCCACCAGCAGAGTTGAGGATCACACAGATACGCAGTATTTT

j_gene: TRBJ1-6
abundance: .
v_gene: TRBV7-9
d_gene: TRBD1
CDR3aa: CASSPRQGISPLHF
CDR3nt: TGTGCCAGCAGCCCACGACAGGGGATTTCACCCCTCCACTTT

j_gene: TRBJ2-2
abundance: .
v_gene: TRBV12-3/TRBV12-4
d_gene: TRBD1
CDR3aa: CASSPGQGVGGELFF
CDR3nt: TGTGCCAGCAGCCCGGGACAGGGGGTGGGCGGGGAGCTGTTTTTT

j_gene: TRBJ2-1
abundance: few
v_gene: TRBV11-3
d_gene: TRBD2
CDR3aa: CASSFGTSVDEQFF
CDR3nt: TGTGCCAGCAGCTTCGGGACTAGCGTTGATGAGCAGTTCTTC

j_gene: TRBJ1-5
abundance: few
v_gene: TRBV3-1
d_gene: .
CDR3aa: CASSQERSQPQHF
CDR3nt: TGTGCCAGCAGCCAAGAACGGAGCCAGCCCCAGCATTTT

j_gene: TRBJ2-3
abundance: .
v_gene: TRBV15
d_gene: .
CDR3aa: CATSRDFGGVSTDTQYF
CDR3nt: TGTGCCACCAGCAGAGATTTCGGCGGGGTTAGCACAGATACGCAGTATTTT

j_gene: TRBJ2-6
abundance: few
v_gene: TRBV19
d_gene: .
CDR3aa: CASSKTASSGANVLTF
CDR3nt: TGTGCCAGTAGTAAAACAGCTTCCTCTGGGGCCAACGTCCTGACTTTC

j_gene: TRBJ2-3
abundance: .
v_gene: TRBV28
d_gene: TRBD1
CDR3aa: CASRQSSAQGAADTQYF
CDR3nt: TGTGCCAGCCGTCAGAGTAGTGCGCAGGGGGCAGCAGATACGCAGTATTTT

j_gene: TRBJ2-1
abundance: few
v_gene: TRBV7-6
d_gene: TRBD2
CDR3aa: CASSASGRGNEQFF
CDR3nt: TGTGCCAGCAGCGCTAGCGGGAGAGGTAATGAGCAGTTCTTC

j_gene: TRBJ2-2
abundance: few
v_gene: TRBV7-3
d_gene: .
CDR3aa: CASSFGQRNTGELFF
CDR3nt: TGTGCCAGCAGCTTCGGACAGAGGAACACCGGGGAGCTGTTTTTT

j_gene: TRBJ1-6
abundance: .
v_gene: TRBV21-1
d_gene: .
CDR3aa: CASSKACTAYNSPLHF
CDR3nt: TGTGCCAGCAGCAAAGCTTGCACAGCCTATAATTCACCCCTCCACTTT

j_gene: TRBJ2-7
abundance: .
v_gene: TRBV2
d_gene: TRBD2
CDR3aa: CASRSTSGSLNEQYF
CDR3nt: TGTGCCAGCAGATCAACTAGCGGGTCGCTCAACGAGCAGTACTTC

j_gene: TRBJ2-1
abundance: many
v_gene: TRBV12-3/TRBV12-4
d_gene: .
CDR3aa: CASSLFPGEQFF
CDR3nt: TGTGCCAGCAGTTTATTTCCGGGCGAGCAGTTCTTC

j_gene: TRBJ2-7
abundance: .
v_gene: TRBV6-5
d_gene: .
CDR3aa: CASSYGGGVGFEQYF
CDR3nt: TGTGCCAGCAGTTACGGCGGTGGGGTAGGGTTCGAGCAGTACTTC

j_gene: TRBJ1-5
abundance: few
v_gene: TRBV7-8
d_gene: .
CDR3aa: CASSLAGGERQPQHF
CDR3nt: TGTGCCAGCAGCTTAGCCGGGGGCGAAAGGCAGCCCCAGCATTTT

j_gene: TRBJ2-1
abundance: few
v_gene: TRBV24-1
d_gene: .
CDR3aa: CATSDPREGSTYNEQFF
CDR3nt: TGTGCCACCAGTGATCCGCGAGAGGGGTCGACCTACAATGAGCAGTTCTTC

j_gene: TRBJ2-7
abundance: few
v_gene: TRBV11-2
d_gene: .
CDR3aa: CASSLDLGGVGSYEQYF
CDR3nt: TGTGCCAGCAGCTTAGATTTGGGCGGGGTCGGCTCCTACGAGCAGTACTTC

j_gene: TRBJ2-5
abundance: few
v_gene: TRBV2
d_gene: .
CDR3aa: CASTFGQGGKTQYF
CDR3nt: TGTGCCAGCACCTTCGGTCAGGGCGGGAAGACCCAGTACTTC

j_gene: TRBJ2-4
abundance: .
v_gene: TRBV19
d_gene: TRBD1
CDR3aa: CASSIWGQGEAKNIQYF
CDR3nt: TGTGCCAGTAGTATTTGGGGACAGGGAGAAGCCAAAAACATTCAGTACTTC

j_gene: TRBJ2-3
abundance: few
v_gene: TRBV7-2
d_gene: .
CDR3aa: CASRKRDSLTDTQYF
CDR3nt: TGTGCCAGCAGGAAGCGGGACAGTCTCACAGATACGCAGTATTTT

j_gene: TRBJ1-1
abundance: .
v_gene: TRBV3-1
d_gene: .
CDR3aa: CASSPAGTEAFF
CDR3nt: TGTGCCAGCAGCCCAGCGGGGACGGAAGCTTTCTTT

j_gene: TRBJ1-5
abundance: many
v_gene: TRBV12-3/TRBV12-4
d_gene: .
CDR3aa: CASNQGGGQPQHF
CDR3nt: TGTGCCAGCAATCAAGGGGGAGGTCAGCCCCAGCATTTT

j_gene: TRBJ1-1
abundance: few
v_gene: TRBV11-1
d_gene: TRBD1
CDR3aa: CASSQDRTYEAFF
CDR3nt: TGTGCCAGCAGCCAGGACAGGACCTATGAAGCTTTCTTT

j_gene: TRBJ2-1
abundance: .
v_gene: TRBV5-5
d_gene: TRBD2
CDR3aa: CASSLGGTRDQQFF
CDR3nt: TGTGCCAGCAGCTTGGGGGGGACTAGGGACCAGCAGTTCTTC

j_gene: TRBJ1-6
abundance: few
v_gene: TRBV14
d_gene: .
CDR3aa: CASSPSRRDFSYNSPLHF
CDR3nt: TGTGCCAGCAGCCCGTCTCGCAGGGACTTCTCCTATAATTCACCCCTCCACTTT

j_gene: TRBJ2-3
abundance: few
v_gene: TRBV11-2
d_gene: .
CDR3aa: CASGGVTDTQYF
CDR3nt: TGTGCCAGCGGCGGGGTCACAGATACGCAGTATTTT

j_gene: TRBJ2-2
abundance: few
v_gene: TRBV12-3/TRBV12-4
d_gene: .
CDR3aa: CASSLAQGTGELFF
CDR3nt: TGTGCCAGCAGTTTAGCCCAGGGGACCGGGGAGCTGTTTTTT

j_gene: TRBJ2-3
abundance: .
v_gene: TRBV5-1
d_gene: TRBD2
CDR3aa: CASSGLAGTDTQYF
CDR3nt: TGCGCCAGCAGCGGACTAGCGGGGACAGATACGCAGTATTTT

j_gene: TRBJ2-1
abundance: .
v_gene: TRBV2
d_gene: TRBD2
CDR3aa: CASSIPAGGYNEQFF
CDR3nt: TGTGCCAGCAGTATCCCAGCGGGGGGGTACAATGAGCAGTTCTTC

j_gene: TRBJ2-1
abundance: few
v_gene: TRBV11-2
d_gene: .
CDR3aa: CASSFQRRDNEQFF
CDR3nt: TGTGCCAGCAGCTTCCAACGGAGGGACAATGAGCAGTTCTTC

j_gene: TRBJ2-1
abundance: many
v_gene: TRBV3-1
d_gene: .
CDR3aa: CASSHSGGGNEQFF
CDR3nt: TGTGCCAGCAGCCATAGCGGAGGGGGAAATGAGCAGTTCTTC

j_gene: TRBJ2-7
abundance: .
v_gene: TRBV5-1
d_gene: .
CDR3aa: CASSQDGFYYEQYF
CDR3nt: TGCGCCAGCAGCCAGGACGGATTTTACTACGAGCAGTACTTC

j_gene: TRBJ2-1
abundance: many
v_gene: TRBV29-1
d_gene: TRBD1
CDR3aa: CSVRTLEQGARGNEQFF
CDR3nt: TGCAGCGTTCGCACATTAGAACAGGGGGCTAGGGGGAATGAGCAGTTCTTC

j_gene: TRBJ2-1
abundance: .
v_gene: TRBV18
d_gene: .
CDR3aa: CASSPSGSNEQFF
CDR3nt: TGTGCCAGCTCACCATCCGGGTCCAATGAGCAGTTCTTC

j_gene: TRBJ2-7
abundance: .
v_gene: TRBV9
d_gene: .
CDR3aa: CASPGQYF
CDR3nt: TGTGCCAGCCCGGGGCAGTACTTC

j_gene: TRBJ2-5
abundance: .
v_gene: TRBV5-1
d_gene: .
CDR3aa: CASSLGSREETQYF
CDR3nt: TGCGCCAGCAGCTTGGGCTCCCGAGAAGAGACCCAGTACTTC

j_gene: TRBJ1-3
abundance: few
v_gene: TRBV6-1
d_gene: .
CDR3aa: CASTKAGGASGNTIYF
CDR3nt: TGTGCCAGCACCAAAGCGGGGGGTGCCTCTGGAAACACCATATATTTT